The present T cell receptor (beta chain) was sequenced within a study of Graves' ophthalmopathy and Graves' hyperthyroidism. The germline V gene encodes CDR1 SGHRS and CDR2 YFSETQ. CDR3 size: 15 residues. Trimming pared 0 bases from V and 0 bases from J, leaving 7 bases between. This clonotype was observed a few times. Amplifying from RNA transcripts, the study obtained TCR beta CDR3 regions. An opening RT-PCR round employed HTBI primers and preceded a second-round multiplex PCR. TCRdb re-analysed the multiplex PCR reads in MiXCR, keeping a single row per CDR3 protein. The sample shows hundreds of thousands of distinct CDR3 sequences, about 38% of them seen only once.

The rearrangement links TRBV5-1 to TRBJ1-3; D gene unclear. This TCR was sampled from an adult man with Graves' ophthalmopathy. The sequencing input was peripheral blood. The CDR3 sequence: CASSLGGNSGNTIYF. CDR3 bases: TGCGCCAGCAGCTTGGGGGGTAACTCTGGAAACACCATATATTTT.